The clone carrying this TCR beta chain was observed once. In the authors' methods: Scientists estimated how many nucleated cells there were by amplifying reference gene primers. Profiling relied on immunoSEQ multiplex PCR, and the TCRdb table lists in-frame clones only, not all of them. The DNA was the basis for D and trimming; V, J and clone size are from that table. The data show 250,000 or so clones, more than 75% seen once. The V gene's germline CDR1 is SNHLY and CDR2 FYNNEI. Between the trimmed V and J ends, which lost 7 bases and 0 bases, there was a span of 12 bases. This CDR3 spans 14 amino acids. The source of the sample is a study of blood T cell repertoires in COVID-19. Study-wide context: Whether acute or convalescent, the COVID-19 samples came from the United States, Italy and Spain. Sources were T cells, B-cell-depleted T cells, or PBMCs; the material itself was cDNA or gDNA.

V and J are TRBV2 and TRBJ1-1; TRBD1 might be the D (5 bases). Input material: peripheral blood. This sequence was found in a woman between 40 and 55 years old who had recovered from COVID-19. The CDR3 nucleotides read TGTGCCAGCACGCGACGGGGGTTGAACACTGAAGCTTTCTTT. Residues: CASTRRGLNTEAFF.